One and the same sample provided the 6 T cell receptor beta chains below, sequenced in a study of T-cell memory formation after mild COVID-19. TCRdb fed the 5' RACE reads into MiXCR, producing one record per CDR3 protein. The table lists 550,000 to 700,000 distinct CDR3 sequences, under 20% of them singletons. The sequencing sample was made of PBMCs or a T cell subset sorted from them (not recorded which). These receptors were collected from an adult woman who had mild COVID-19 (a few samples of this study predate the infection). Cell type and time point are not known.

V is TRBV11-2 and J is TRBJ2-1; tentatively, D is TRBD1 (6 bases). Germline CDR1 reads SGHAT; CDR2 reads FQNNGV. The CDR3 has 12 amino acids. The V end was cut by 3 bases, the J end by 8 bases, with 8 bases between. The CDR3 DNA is TGTGCCAGCAGCTTCGAGGGGGATGAGCAGTTCTTC. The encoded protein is CASSFEGDEQFF. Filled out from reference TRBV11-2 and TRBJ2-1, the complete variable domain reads EAGVAQSPRYKIIEKRQSVAFWCNPISGHATLYWYQQILGQGPKLLIQFQNNGVVDDSQLPKDRFSAERLKGVDSTLKIQPAKLEDSAVYLCASSFEGDEQFFGPGTRLTVL.

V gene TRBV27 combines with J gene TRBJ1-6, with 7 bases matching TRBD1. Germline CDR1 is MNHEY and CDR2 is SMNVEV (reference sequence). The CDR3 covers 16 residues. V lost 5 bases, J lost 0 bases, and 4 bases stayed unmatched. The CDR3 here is CASSNRGFSYNSPLHF. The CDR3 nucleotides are TGTGCCAGCAGTAACAGGGGTTTCTCCTATAATTCACCCCTCCACTTT.

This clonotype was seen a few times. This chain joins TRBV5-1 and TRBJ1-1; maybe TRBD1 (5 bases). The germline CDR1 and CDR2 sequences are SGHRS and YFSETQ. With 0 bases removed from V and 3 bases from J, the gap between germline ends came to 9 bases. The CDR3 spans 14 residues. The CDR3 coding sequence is TGCGCCAGCAGCTTGGGGGGAGGGGACACTGAAGCTTTCTTT. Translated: CASSLGGGDTEAFF.

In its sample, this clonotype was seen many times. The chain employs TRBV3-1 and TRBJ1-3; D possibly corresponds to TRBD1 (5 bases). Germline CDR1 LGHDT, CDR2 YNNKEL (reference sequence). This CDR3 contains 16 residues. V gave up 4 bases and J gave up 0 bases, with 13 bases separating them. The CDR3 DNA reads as TGTGCCAGCAGCCCTCCGGCAGGGATCTCTGGAAACACCATATATTTT. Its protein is CASSPPAGISGNTIYF.

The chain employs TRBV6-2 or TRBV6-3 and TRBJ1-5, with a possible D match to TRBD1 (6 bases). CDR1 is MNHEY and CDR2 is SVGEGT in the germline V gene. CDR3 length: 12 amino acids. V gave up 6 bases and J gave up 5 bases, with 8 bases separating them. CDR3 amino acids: CASRRGDQPQHF. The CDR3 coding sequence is TGTGCCAGCAGGAGGGGGGATCAGCCCCAGCATTTT.

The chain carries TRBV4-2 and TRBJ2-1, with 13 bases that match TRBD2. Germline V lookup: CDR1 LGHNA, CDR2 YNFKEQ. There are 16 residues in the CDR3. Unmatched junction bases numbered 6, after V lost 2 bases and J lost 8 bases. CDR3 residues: CASSQRTSGGRDEQFF. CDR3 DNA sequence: TGTGCCAGCAGCCAAAGGACTAGCGGGGGCCGCGATGAGCAGTTCTTC.